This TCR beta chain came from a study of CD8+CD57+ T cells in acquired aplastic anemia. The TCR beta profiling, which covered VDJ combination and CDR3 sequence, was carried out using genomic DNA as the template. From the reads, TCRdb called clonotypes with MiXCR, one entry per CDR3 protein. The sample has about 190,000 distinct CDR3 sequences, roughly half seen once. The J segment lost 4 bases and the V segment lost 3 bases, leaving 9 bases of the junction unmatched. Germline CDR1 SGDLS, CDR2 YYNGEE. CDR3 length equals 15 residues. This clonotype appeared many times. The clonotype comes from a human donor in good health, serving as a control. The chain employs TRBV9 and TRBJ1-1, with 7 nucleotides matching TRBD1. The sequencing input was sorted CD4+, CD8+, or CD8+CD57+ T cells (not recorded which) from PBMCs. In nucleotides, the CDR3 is TGTGCCAGCAGCGCCGCACAGGGGTGGGGCACTGAAGCTTTCTTT. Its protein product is CASSAAQGWGTEAFF.